These 11 T cell receptor beta chains share one sample of origin, sequenced in a study of blood T cell repertoires in COVID-19. TCRdb's table, derived via immunoSEQ multiplex PCR, lists solely in-frame clones and lacks some. Among tens of thousands of clones listed, around four fifths were seen once. What was sequenced was peripheral blood. These TCRs come from a human donor in a cohort sampled during active COVID-19.

This clone was seen a single time. The gene calls are TRBV5-1 and TRBJ2-3; 9 nucleotides match TRBD1. The CDR3 length is 16 residues. Germline-derived CDR1 and CDR2 are SGHRS and YFSETQ. V shed 4 bases and J 1 base; nucleotides not matched to a gene: 7. CDR3 residues: CASSTLQGAGTDTQYF. CDR3 DNA sequence: TGCGCCAGCAGCACCTTACAGGGGGCTGGCACAGATACGCAGTATTTT. The full variable domain, completed using reference TRBV5-1 and TRBJ2-3, is KAGVTQTPRYLIKTRGQQVTLSCSPISGHRSVSWYQQTPGQGLQFLFEYFSETQRNKGNFPGRFSGRQFSNSRSEMNVSTLELGDSALYLCASSTLQGAGTDTQYFGPGTRLTVL.

The V and J genes are TRBV18 and TRBJ2-2, with 9 nucleotides matching TRBD1. Germline V gene data show CDR1 as KGHSH and CDR2 as LQKENI. This CDR3 is built from 17 residues. Trimming took 0 bases from V and 4 from J; bases not matched to a gene: 6. CDR3 in amino acids: CASSPPVGTGLTGELFF. The CDR3 DNA follows: TGTGCCAGCTCACCACCGGTCGGGACAGGGCTCACCGGGGAGCTGTTTTTT.

The V and J genes are TRBV6-4 and TRBJ1-2; 7 nucleotides line up with TRBD1. Germline V gives CDR1 MRHNA, CDR2 SNTAGT. J was trimmed by 8 bases and V by 10 bases; bases with no gene match: 7. This CDR3 contains 11 residues. CDR3 loop: CATRQGGGYTF. The DNA of the CDR3 is TGTGCCACCCGACAGGGTGGGGGCTACACCTTC.

The chain recombines TRBV9 with TRBJ2-3, with 7 bases that match TRBD1. The J segment lost 4 bases and the V segment lost 7 bases, leaving 6 bases of the junction unmatched. The CDR3 length is 13 residues. The germline CDR1 and CDR2 sequences are SGDLS and YYNGEE. The CDR3 sequence is CASGTVGSDTQYF. In DNA, the CDR3 is TGTGCCAGCGGGACAGTAGGTTCAGATACGCAGTATTTT.

The chain combines TRBV5-4 with TRBJ2-1, with 10 nucleotides matching TRBD2. V lost 1 base, J lost 8 bases, and 6 bases stayed unmatched. The CDR3 has 15 amino acids. Germline lookup yields CDR1 SGHNT and CDR2 YYREEE (reference sequence). The CDR3 sequence is CASSLSGLAGDEQFF. The CDR3 nucleotides are TGTGCCAGCAGCTTGTCAGGGCTAGCGGGGGATGAGCAGTTCTTC.

The chain joins TRBV7-2 to TRBJ1-2, with 9 nucleotides matching TRBD1. The germline V gene has CDR1 SGHTA and CDR2 FQGNSA. CDR3 size: 14 residues. V dropped 1 base and J dropped 4; count of bases not matched to a gene: 1. CDR3 protein: CASSLGTGVYGYTF. DNA of the CDR3: TGTGCCAGCAGCTTAGGGACAGGGGTCTATGGCTACACCTTC.

This CDR3 reads CASSQSTIVLNGYTF. The CDR3 coding sequence is TGTGCCAGCAGCCAGTCGACAATTGTATTAAATGGCTACACCTTC. The J gene is TRBJ1-2, the V gene TRBV3-1 (or the pseudogene TRBV3-2); no reliable D call. The CDR3 is made up of 15 amino acids. Germline loops: CDR1 LGHDT, CDR2 YNNKEL (reference sequence). Trimming took 3 bases from V and 6 from J, leaving 17 bases between them.

The J gene is TRBJ2-7, the V gene TRBV5-6, with 7 bases matching TRBD2. Trimming at V came to 4 bases and at J to 7 bases, leaving 11 bases not matched to a gene. The CDR3 loop spans 14 amino acids. Germline V gene data show CDR1 as SGHDT and CDR2 as YYEEEE. Written as DNA, the CDR3 is TGTGCCAGCAGCCTTGTCAGCGGGGCCGGGGAGCAGTACTTC. Amino acid sequence: CASSLVSGAGEQYF. Based on the CDR3 plus reference TRBV5-6 and TRBJ2-7, the full variable domain is DAGVTQSPTHLIKTRGQQVTLRCSPKSGHDTVSWYQQALGQGPQFIFQYYEEEERQRGNFPDRFSGHQFPNYSSELNVNALLLGDSALYLCASSLVSGAGEQYFGPGTRLTVT.

The chain has TRBV5-1 and TRBJ2-5; possibly TRBD2 for D (5 bases). Trimming left V 0 bases short and J 5 bases short, with 8 bases between. This CDR3 has 13 amino acids. Germline assignment: CDR1 SGHRS and CDR2 YFSETQ. The CDR3 spells CASSLGRGETQYF. CDR3 bases: TGCGCCAGCAGCTTGGGCCGAGGGGAGACCCAGTACTTC.

This chain links TRBV9 with TRBJ2-5, with 10 bases fitting TRBD2. V shed 4 bases, J shed 1 base, and the junction held 4 bases outside the gene matches. The CDR3 totals 15 residues. Per the germline V gene, CDR1 is SGDLS and CDR2 is YYNGEE. CDR3 DNA sequence: TGTGCCAGCAGCACCGGACTAGCGGTCCAAGAGACCCAGTACTTC. This sequence encodes CASSTGLAVQETQYF. The full variable domain, in which reference TRBV9 and TRBJ2-5 provide the parts outside the CDR3, is DSGVTQTPKHLITATGQRVTLRCSPRSGDLSVYWYQQSLDQGLQFLIQYYNGEERAKGNILERFSAQQFPDLHSELNLSSLELGDSALYFCASSTGLAVQETQYFGPGTRLLVL.

The table lists this clone with a few counts. The chain links TRBV2 to TRBJ2-7, with D possibly TRBD2 on 5 matching bases. The germline CDR1 and CDR2 sequences are SNHLY and FYNNEI. This CDR3 spans 14 amino acids. V was pared by 7 bases and J by 3 bases, with 16 bases between. CDR3 in DNA: TGTGCCAGCACCCGGCCGGGGTGGGACTACGAGCAGTACTTC. Protein sequence: CASTRPGWDYEQYF.